This T cell receptor beta chain was recorded in a study of blood T cell repertoires in COVID-19. Study at large: PBMCs, B-cell-depleted T cells, or T cells provided the cDNA or gDNA that made up the material.

The ends were cut back, 2 bases at V and 1 base at J, with 8 bases in the middle. Per germline, CDR1 SEHNR and CDR2 FQNEAQ (reference sequence). This CDR3 contains 14 residues. Sequencing used immunoSEQ multiplex PCR; TCRdb keeps in-frame clones, though not all of them. This table has 75,000 to 85,000 clones, 80% to 90% appearing once. This receptor was obtained from a man aged 55 to 69 with COVID-19, enrolled during active disease. Sequencing was carried out using peripheral blood. This sequence joins TRBV7-9 and TRBJ1-1; the D is unclear. Written as DNA, the CDR3 is TGTGCCAGCAGCTTAAGCGGTCAGAACACTGAAGCTTTCTTT. Translating gives CASSLSGQNTEAFF.